These 22 T cell receptor beta chains were all obtained from the same sample, sequenced in a study of human T cells and chemical hapten exposure. Indicated time point: pre-sensitization, week 0. Treatment in this sample: therapeutic diphenylcyclopropenone sensitization with weekly scalp DPC. TCRdb re-called the RACE reads through MiXCR, storing one row per CDR3 protein. In the table there are about 98,000 distinct CDR3 sequences, 11% of which are singletons. The sample in question was whole blood, obtained in connection with sensitization to the hapten diphenylcyclopropenone (DPC). The origin of the receptors is a woman aged 55-70 years with alopecia areata. Some clones in this sample may be carry-over from other donors' samples.

Only a few counts were recorded for this clonotype. The chain combines TRBV6-6 with TRBJ2-2, with 12 bases matching TRBD2. The V gene's germline CDR1 is MNHNY and CDR2 SVGAGI (reference sequence). V dropped 7 bases and J dropped 3; count of bases not matched to a gene: 3. The CDR3 is made up of 15 amino acids. The CDR3 sequence: CASTRLAGDTGELFF. CDR3 nucleotide sequence: TGTGCCAGCACCCGACTAGCGGGAGACACCGGGGAGCTGTTTTTT.

The genes are TRBV5-5 and TRBJ1-2; TRBD1 matches at 7 bases. Germline V gives CDR1 SGHKS, CDR2 YYEKEE (reference sequence). The J segment lost 0 bases and the V segment lost 0 bases, leaving 2 bases of the junction unmatched. CDR3 length: 15 amino acids. CDR3 in amino acids: CASSLGGQPNYGYTF. CDR3 bases: TGTGCCAGCAGCTTGGGGGGACAGCCTAACTATGGCTACACCTTC.

V and J are TRBV6-1 and TRBJ2-1; D possibly matches TRBD1 or TRBD2 (5 bases each). In germline, CDR1 is MNHNS, CDR2 SASEGT. The CDR3 length is 14 residues. V was shortened by 6 bases and J by 6 bases, with 15 bases between the two germline ends. CDR3 loop: CASRVTGDGNEQFF. The CDR3 DNA reads as TGTGCCAGCAGGGTGACTGGGGACGGCAATGAGCAGTTCTTC.

Comments on this clonotype: This may come from a read error, since a much larger clone is one base off. The chain couples TRBV5-1 to TRBJ2-3, with 7 bases that match TRBD1. The V gene's germline CDR1 is SGHRS and CDR2 YFSETQ. Germline trimming cut 4 bases from V and 4 bases from J; bases unmatched to any gene: 12. CDR3 length: 16 amino acids. The CDR3 region has the DNA TGCGCCAGCAGCCCAAGGTCAGGGGGAAGCGCAGATACGCAGTATTTT. This gives the protein CASSPRSGGSADTQYF.

This clonotype has ten or more counts. This sequence joins TRBV7-2 and TRBJ2-2; D is uncertain. CDR1 and CDR2 (germline): SGHTA, FQGNSA. The CDR3 runs 14 residues. The germline V and J ends were trimmed by 2 bases and 1 base, with 5 bases remaining between them. The CDR3 coding sequence is TGTGCCAGCAGCTTATCCGAGAACACCGGGGAGCTGTTTTTT. Translation: CASSLSENTGELFF.

This clonotype showed up just a few times. This chain connects TRBV27 to TRBJ1-2, with TRBD1 matching over 9 bases. The V gene's germline CDR1 is MNHEY and CDR2 SMNVEV (reference sequence). The CDR3 covers 13 residues. Losses at the gene ends were 6 bases for V and 4 bases for J; bases not matched to a gene: 3. CDR3 region: CASSDRGIYGYTF. The CDR3, as DNA: TGTGCCAGCAGCGACAGGGGGATCTATGGCTACACCTTC.

This clonotype was picked up many times. The V and J genes are TRBV18 and TRBJ1-5; D call uncertain. CDR1 and CDR2 from the germline V gene are KGHSH and LQKENI. CDR3 length: 12 residues. Trimming pared 1 base from V and 7 bases from J, leaving 5 bases between. Here the CDR3 reads CASSPQAQPQHF. Written as DNA, the CDR3 is TGTGCCAGCTCACCACAGGCGCAGCCCCAGCATTTT.

This clonotype was counted ten times or more. The J gene is TRBJ1-6, the V gene TRBV4-2; TRBD1 matches 9 bases. The CDR3 is 17 amino acids. Trimming at V came to 1 base and at J to 6 bases, leaving 7 bases not matched to a gene. Germline V lookup: CDR1 LGHNA, CDR2 YNFKEQ. The CDR3: CASSQGWTGALNSPLHF. The CDR3 nucleotides are TGTGCCAGCAGCCAAGGGTGGACAGGGGCGCTTAATTCACCCCTCCACTTT.

V and J are TRBV20-1 and TRBJ1-5, with D perhaps matching TRBD1 (5 bases). CDR3 length: 16 amino acids. CDR1 DFQATT and CDR2 SNEGSKA come from the germline V gene (reference sequence). Deletions cut 4 bases from V and 0 bases from J, with 16 bases between. Here the CDR3 reads CSAMRAGRNSNQPQHF. CDR3 coding DNA: TGCAGTGCTATGCGGGCAGGGCGTAATAGCAATCAGCCCCAGCATTTT.

This clonotype was found a few times. The gene calls are TRBV12-3 or TRBV12-4 and TRBJ1-1; D uncertain. The CDR3 runs to 13 residues. Trimming shortened V by 3 bases and J by 4 bases, and 9 bases separated the two germline ends. CDR3 coding DNA: TGTGCCAGCAGTTTCTTTGGAGGCACTGAAGCTTTCTTT. Its protein product is CASSFFGGTEAFF.

This clonotype was seen repeatedly, ten times or more. This chain links TRBV18 with TRBJ1-3, with 9 bases fitting TRBD1. The trim removed 4 bases at V and 0 bases at J, leaving 7 bases unmatched. The CDR3 contains 17 residues. CDR1 and CDR2 (germline): KGHSH, LQKENI. The CDR3 DNA reads TGTGCCAGCTCACAACGACAGGGGGATACCTCTGGAAACACCATATATTTT. This gives the protein CASSQRQGDTSGNTIYF. Filled out from reference TRBV18 and TRBJ1-3, the complete variable domain reads NAGVMQNPRHLVRRRGQEARLRCSPMKGHSHVYWYRQLPEEGLKFMVYLQKENIIDESGMPKERFSAEFPKEGPSILRIQQVVRGDSAAYFCASSQRQGDTSGNTIYFGEGSWLTVV.

The rearrangement uses TRBV6-5 and TRBJ1-2, with D possibly matching TRBD1 (5 bases). Germline values: CDR1 MNHEY, CDR2 SVGAGI. The CDR3 totals 15 residues. Trimming took off 2 bases at V and 3 bases at J, with 13 bases between the two ends. The CDR3, as DNA: TGTGCCAGCAGTTACACGTACGGGACGGACTATGGCTACACCTTC. The encoded protein is CASSYTYGTDYGYTF.

This clonotype was seen at least ten times. The chain combines TRBV5-4 with TRBJ1-4; 8 nucleotides align to TRBD1. Germline trimming cut 2 bases from V and 7 bases from J; bases unmatched to any gene: 4. Germline V gene lookup returns CDR1 SGHNT and CDR2 YYREEE (reference sequence). The CDR3 sequence is 14 residues long. The CDR3 reads CASSLPGGGEKLFF. CDR3 nucleotide sequence: TGTGCCAGCAGCTTACCAGGGGGCGGTGAAAAACTGTTTTTT. Together with reference TRBV5-4 and TRBJ1-4, the CDR3 gives the full variable domain: ETGVTQSPTHLIKTRGQQVTLRCSSQSGHNTVSWYQQALGQGPQFIFQYYREEENGRGNFPPRFSGLQFPNYSSELNVNALELDDSALYLCASSLPGGGEKLFFGSGTQLSVL.

This clonotype was detected a few times. The chain is built from TRBV7-2 and TRBJ1-5; no reliable D call. The germline V gene encodes CDR1 SGHTA and CDR2 FQGNSA. This CDR3 region has 14 residues. The germline V and J ends were trimmed by 4 bases and 6 bases, with 13 bases remaining between them. The CDR3 protein is CASSSMILGQPQHF. The CDR3 bases are TGTGCCAGCAGCTCGATGATTCTGGGTCAGCCCCAGCATTTT.

This clonotype has ten or more counts. One end of the junction does not line up with germline, which may come from a read error. The V gene is TRBV6-2 or TRBV6-3, the J gene TRBJ2-5; D is undetermined. The CDR3 is made up of 12 amino acids. CDR1 and CDR2 from the germline V gene are MNHEY and SVGEGT. For the CDR3, the DNA is TGTGCCAGCACTTACCTCGGAGAGACCCAGTACTTC. It codes for CASTYLGETQYF.

This clonotype was recorded at least ten times. The chain links TRBV18 to TRBJ1-5; TRBD1 aligns across 7 bases. Germline V gives CDR1 KGHSH, CDR2 LQKENI. CDR3 length equals 14 residues. The V and J ends lost 1 base and 4 bases, in that order; junction bases with no gene match: 1. CDR3 DNA sequence: TGTGCCAGCTCACCACAGGGGGCGAATCAGCCCCAGCATTTT. Residues: CASSPQGANQPQHF.

Only a few counts were recorded for this clonotype. The chain couples TRBV15 to TRBJ1-6; maybe TRBD1 (5 bases). Per germline, CDR1 LNHNV and CDR2 YYDKDF (reference sequence). Trimming removed 9 bases from V and 6 bases from J, with 21 bases in between. The CDR3 sequence is 16 residues long. CDR3 DNA sequence: TGTGCCACGGGCATAGTGGGGGATTCTACTAATTCACCCCTCCACTTT. It is translated as CATGIVGDSTNSPLHF. The variable domain in full, with the rest retrieved from reference TRBV15 and TRBJ1-6, is DAMVIQNPRYQVTQFGKPVTLSCSQTLNHNVMYWYQQKSSQAPKLLFHYYDKDFNNEADTPDNFQSRRPNTSFCFLDIRSPGLGDTAMYLCATGIVGDSTNSPLHFGNGTRLTVT.

A few counts support this clonotype. This chain links TRBV5-1 with TRBJ1-5, with 8 positions matching TRBD1. From germline, CDR1 is SGHRS and CDR2 YFSETQ. The CDR3 has 17 amino acids. Trimming cost V 0 bases and J 2 bases; bases outside gene matches: 7. CDR3 nucleotide sequence: TGCGCCAGCAGCTTGGCCCCTATGGACAGGGGCAATCAGCCCCAGCATTTT. Protein: CASSLAPMDRGNQPQHF. Variable domain in full (rest from reference TRBV5-1 and TRBJ1-5): KAGVTQTPRYLIKTRGQQVTLSCSPISGHRSVSWYQQTPGQGLQFLFEYFSETQRNKGNFPGRFSGRQFSNSRSEMNVSTLELGDSALYLCASSLAPMDRGNQPQHFGDGTRLSIL.

This clonotype was seen ten or more times. The rearrangement uses TRBV5-1 and TRBJ2-5; 7 bases match TRBD1. The CDR3 covers 14 residues. The junction had 4 bases not matched to a gene; V was cut back by 3 bases and J by 2 bases. Germline values: CDR1 SGHRS, CDR2 YFSETQ. CDR3: CASSSGTVQETQYF. The CDR3 DNA is TGCGCCAGCAGCTCGGGGACAGTACAAGAGACCCAGTACTTC. Combining the CDR3 with reference TRBV5-1 and TRBJ2-5 gives the whole variable domain KAGVTQTPRYLIKTRGQQVTLSCSPISGHRSVSWYQQTPGQGLQFLFEYFSETQRNKGNFPGRFSGRQFSNSRSEMNVSTLELGDSALYLCASSSGTVQETQYFGPGTRLLVL.

This clonotype was recorded many times. This chain links TRBV5-4 with TRBJ1-2; D possibly corresponds to TRBD1 (5 bases). Germline values: CDR1 SGHNT, CDR2 YYREEE (reference sequence). The CDR3 runs to 13 residues. The V gene lost 5 bases and the J gene lost 3 bases, with 11 bases spanning the gap. The CDR3 is CASRPGGDYGYTF. In DNA, the CDR3 is TGTGCCAGCAGGCCCGGGGGTGACTATGGCTACACCTTC.

Comments on this clonotype: A single base separates this from a much larger clone, so it may be a read error. V is TRBV29-1 and J is TRBJ1-2; 7 nucleotides agree with TRBD1. Germline V CDR1 and CDR2: SQVTM, ANQGSEA. The CDR3 totals 11 residues. The CDR3 nucleotides read TGCAGCGTGACAGGGTATGGTGGCTGCACCTTC. Its translation is CSVTGYGGCTF.

This clonotype was counted many times. V is TRBV7-8 and J is TRBJ2-2; TRBD2 is a possible D gene (5 bases). With 1 base removed from V and 1 base from J, the gap between germline ends came to 7 bases. Germline assignment: CDR1 SGHVS and CDR2 FQNEAQ. The CDR3 sequence is 15 residues long. The CDR3 protein is CASSLDGMNTGELFF. The DNA for the CDR3 is TGTGCCAGCAGCTTAGACGGGATGAACACCGGGGAGCTGTTTTTT.